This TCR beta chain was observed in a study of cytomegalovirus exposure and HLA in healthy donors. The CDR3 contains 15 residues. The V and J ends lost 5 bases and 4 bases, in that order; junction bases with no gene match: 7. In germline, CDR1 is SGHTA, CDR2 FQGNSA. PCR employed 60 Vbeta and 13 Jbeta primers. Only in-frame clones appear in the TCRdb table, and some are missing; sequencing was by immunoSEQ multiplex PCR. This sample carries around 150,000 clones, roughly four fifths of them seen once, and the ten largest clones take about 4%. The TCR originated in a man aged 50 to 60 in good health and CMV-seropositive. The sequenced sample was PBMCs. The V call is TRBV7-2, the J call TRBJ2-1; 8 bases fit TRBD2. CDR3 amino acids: CASSTTSSGYNEQFF. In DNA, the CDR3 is TGTGCCAGCAGCACCACGTCTAGCGGGTACAATGAGCAGTTCTTC.